The next 10 T cell receptor beta chains were all read from a single sample in a study of blood T cell repertoires in COVID-19. Only in-frame clones appear in the TCRdb table, and some are missing; sequencing was by immunoSEQ multiplex PCR. The sample lists approximately 220,000 clones; roughly 80% were seen once. Sequenced input: peripheral blood. The receptors derive from a woman of 80 years or more with acute or convalescent COVID-19.

The J gene is TRBJ1-6, the V gene TRBV6-2 or TRBV6-3; D gene ambiguous. The germline gives CDR1 MNHEY, CDR2 SVGEGT. The CDR3 covers 14 residues. V gave up 6 bases and J gave up 5 bases, with 11 bases separating them. The CDR3 here is CASSPDGNNSPLHF. The CDR3 region has the DNA TGTGCCAGCAGCCCCGACGGGAATAATTCACCCCTCCACTTT.

V usage is TRBV5-4 and J usage is TRBJ1-3; a possible D gene is TRBD1 (5 bases). The V end was cut by 2 bases, the J end by 4 bases, with 13 bases between. The CDR3 has 15 residues. Germline lookup yields CDR1 SGHNT and CDR2 YYREEE (reference sequence). CDR3: CASSFEGAQGNTIYF. Here the CDR3 DNA reads TGTGCCAGCAGCTTTGAAGGGGCGCAGGGAAACACCATATATTTT.

The table lists this clone with a few counts. The V gene is TRBV6-5, the J gene TRBJ1-4; D unresolved. The V gene's germline CDR1 is MNHEY and CDR2 SVGAGI. This CDR3 has 14 amino acids. The ends were cut back, 5 bases at V and 8 bases at J, with 15 bases in the middle. Here the CDR3 reads CASSRQGWSEKLFF. The DNA of the CDR3 is TGTGCCAGCAGTCGCCAAGGTTGGAGCGAAAAACTGTTTTTT.

The chain recombines TRBV7-3 with TRBJ1-4; 10 positions agree with TRBD1. The CDR3 runs 14 residues. V trimming: 5 bases; J trimming: 5 bases; junction bases outside the gene matches: 2. CDR1 SGHTA and CDR2 FQGTGA come from the germline V gene. Written as DNA, the CDR3 is TGTGCCAGCAGCGGACAGGGGGGGAATGAAAAACTGTTTTTT. This gives the protein CASSGQGGNEKLFF. The whole variable domain, remainder taken from reference TRBV7-3 and TRBJ1-4, is GAGVSQTPSNKVTEKGKYVELRCDPISGHTALYWYRQSLGQGPEFLIYFQGTGAADDSGLPNDRFFAVRPEGSVSTLKIQRTERGDSAVYLCASSGQGGNEKLFFGSGTQLSVL.

The table lists this clone with a count of one. The chain employs TRBV7-6 and TRBJ1-1, with D possibly TRBD1 on 6 matching bases. Germline CDR1 and CDR2: SGHVS and FNYEAQ. Trimming removed 0 bases from V and 3 bases from J, with 20 bases in between. The CDR3 is made up of 18 amino acids. CDR3 nucleotide sequence: TGTGCCAGCAGCTTAGCGTCGGGGGGCCTGGGTGGGGACACTGAAGCTTTCTTT. The encoded protein is CASSLASGGLGGDTEAFF.

This clone came up once. The chain's CDR3 is CSASGDKNTEAFF. The CDR3 DNA reads TGCAGTGCTAGTGGGGACAAGAACACTGAAGCTTTCTTT. The chain is built from TRBV20-1 and TRBJ1-1; the D gene is possibly TRBD1 (6 bases). Trimming shortened V by 3 bases and J by 1 base, and 9 bases separated the two germline ends. The CDR3 contains 13 residues. Germline CDR1 and CDR2: DFQATT and SNEGSKA (reference sequence).

This clone has more than one count but fewer than ten. J is TRBJ1-2 and V is TRBV4-1; 8 nucleotides match TRBD1. Germline V gives CDR1 MGHRA, CDR2 YSYEKL. Trimming cost V 0 bases and J 8 bases; bases outside gene matches: 8. This CDR3 spans 15 amino acids. CDR3 nucleotide sequence: TGCGCCAGCAGCCAAGATGATAGGACAGGGATAGGCTACACCTTC. This sequence encodes CASSQDDRTGIGYTF.

This clone was observed once. The V gene is TRBV10-3, the J gene TRBJ1-1; D perhaps matches TRBD1 (6 bases). Germline CDR1 is ENHRY and CDR2 is SYGVKD. Trimming removed 5 bases at V and 1 base at J, with 11 bases between. The CDR3 runs to 14 residues. Written as DNA, the CDR3 is TGTGCCATCAGTCAACAGGGAACGAACACTGAAGCTTTCTTT. Its translation: CAISQQGTNTEAFF.

This chain connects TRBV30 to TRBJ1-2, with D hard to call. The CDR3 length is 12 residues. Germline-derived CDR1 and CDR2 are GTSNPN and SVGIG (reference sequence). V lost 1 base and J lost 6, with 9 bases in between. CDR3 nucleotide sequence: TGTGCCTGGAGTGCTGGTGAGCATGGCTACACCTTC. This sequence encodes CAWSAGEHGYTF.

The gene calls are TRBV30 and TRBJ1-1, with D hard to call. Germline lookup yields CDR1 GTSNPN and CDR2 SVGIG (reference sequence). This CDR3 is built from 13 residues. V shed 1 base and J shed 7 bases, with 13 bases lying between them. For the CDR3, the DNA is TGTGCCTGGAGTGGGTTGGCCCGTCGTGAAGCTTTCTTT. This gives the protein CAWSGLARREAFF.